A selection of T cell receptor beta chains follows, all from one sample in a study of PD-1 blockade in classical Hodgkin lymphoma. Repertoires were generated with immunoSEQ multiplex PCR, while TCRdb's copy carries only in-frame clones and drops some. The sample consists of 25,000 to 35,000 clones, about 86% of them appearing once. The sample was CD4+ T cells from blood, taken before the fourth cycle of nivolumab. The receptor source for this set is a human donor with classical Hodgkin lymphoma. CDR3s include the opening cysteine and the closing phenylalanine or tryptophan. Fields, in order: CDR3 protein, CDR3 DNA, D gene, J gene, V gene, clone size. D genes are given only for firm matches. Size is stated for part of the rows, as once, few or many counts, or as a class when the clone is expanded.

CDR3: CASRTSGTTYEQYF; DNA: TGCGCCAGCAGGACTAGCGGGACTACCTACGAGCAGTACTTC; D: TRBD2; J: TRBJ2-7; V: TRBV10-2; size: .
CDR3: CAISESGLGETQYF; DNA: TGTGCCATCAGTGAGTCGGGTTTAGGAGAGACCCAGTACTTC; D: .; J: TRBJ2-5; V: TRBV10-3; size: .
CDR3: CASSAIGNQPQHF; DNA: TGTGCCAGCAGTGCAATAGGCAATCAGCCCCAGCATTTT; D: .; J: TRBJ1-5; V: TRBV6-1; size: .
CDR3: CASTKRDHSDEQFF; DNA: TGTGCCAGCACCAAGCGGGACCATAGCGATGAGCAGTTCTTC; D: TRBD2; J: TRBJ2-1; V: TRBV19; size: .
CDR3: CASRRQGATYEQYF; DNA: TGTGCCAGCAGGAGACAGGGGGCCACCTACGAGCAGTACTTC; D: TRBD1; J: TRBJ2-7; V: TRBV5-5; size: .
CDR3: CASSERQVIADTQYF; DNA: TGTGCCAGCAGCGAACGACAGGTTATTGCAGATACGCAGTATTTT; D: .; J: TRBJ2-3; V: TRBV11-2; size: .
CDR3: CASSKTSGGAHEQFF; DNA: TGTGCCAGCAGTAAGACTAGCGGGGGGGCCCATGAGCAGTTCTTC; D: TRBD2; J: TRBJ2-1; V: TRBV7-8; size: .
CDR3: CTSSHPLSGRPHEQYF; DNA: TGCACCAGCAGCCATCCACTGTCCGGGCGGCCTCACGAGCAGTACTTC; D: .; J: TRBJ2-7; V: TRBV1; size: .
CDR3: CASGTPNSPLHF; DNA: TGTGCCAGTGGAACCCCTAATTCACCCCTCCACTTT; D: .; J: TRBJ1-6; V: TRBV19; size: .
CDR3: CASSSPVGEQYF; DNA: TGTGCCAGCAGCTCGCCAGTTGGGGAGCAGTACTTC; D: .; J: TRBJ2-7; V: TRBV5-4; size: .
CDR3: CASSLVLGGSGNTIYF; DNA: TGTGCCAGCAGCTTAGTGTTGGGGGGCTCTGGAAACACCATATATTTT; D: .; J: TRBJ1-3; V: TRBV7-8; size: .
CDR3: CASSTMTGEGTEAFF; DNA: TGCGCCAGCAGCACCATGACAGGGGAAGGGACTGAAGCTTTCTTT; D: TRBD1; J: TRBJ1-1; V: TRBV5-1; size: .
CDR3: CASSGWAVMAFF; DNA: TGTGCCAGCAGTGGCTGGGCCGTGATGGCTTTCTTT; D: .; J: TRBJ1-1; V: TRBV6-1; size: .
CDR3: CASSLGGWGNEKLFF; DNA: TGTGCCAGCAGCTTGGGAGGGTGGGGGAATGAAAAACTGTTTTTT; D: .; J: TRBJ1-4; V: TRBV5-4; size: .
CDR3: CASRTGLAGLSSYNEQFF; DNA: TGCGCCAGCAGGACGGGACTAGCGGGGCTGAGCTCCTACAATGAGCAGTTCTTC; D: TRBD2; J: TRBJ2-1; V: TRBV5-1; size: once
CDR3: CASSPLWGDTQYF; DNA: TGTGCCAGCTCACCACTATGGGGGGATACGCAGTATTTT; D: .; J: TRBJ2-3; V: TRBV18; size: once
CDR3: CASSLGGVVEQYF; DNA: TGTGCCAGCAGCTTGGGTGGGGTTGTCGAGCAGTACTTC; D: .; J: TRBJ2-7; V: TRBV5-4; size: .
CDR3: CATSRWDAPTNQPQHF; DNA: TGTGCCACCAGCAGGTGGGACGCCCCTACTAATCAGCCCCAGCATTTT; D: .; J: TRBJ1-5; V: TRBV15; size: .
CDR3: CSVGDWSQPQHF; DNA: TGCAGCGTTGGGGATTGGAGCCAGCCCCAGCATTTT; D: .; J: TRBJ1-5; V: TRBV29-1; size: few
CDR3: CASSLDILRQNTDTQYF; DNA: TGCGCCAGCAGCTTGGATATTTTGAGACAGAACACAGATACGCAGTATTTT; D: .; J: TRBJ2-3; V: TRBV5-1; size: .
CDR3: CASSQGGGGSEKLFF; DNA: TGCGCCAGCAGCCAAGGTGGTGGAGGGAGTGAAAAACTGTTTTTT; D: .; J: TRBJ1-4; V: TRBV4-1; size: .
CDR3: CASSPTYGGPYGYTF; DNA: TGTGCCAGCAGCCCTACCTATGGGGGGCCCTATGGCTACACCTTC; D: .; J: TRBJ1-2; V: TRBV28; size: .
CDR3: CASRAMNTGELFF; DNA: TGTGCCAGCAGAGCCATGAACACCGGGGAGCTGTTTTTT; D: .; J: TRBJ2-2; V: TRBV25-1; size: .
CDR3: CARWGTASTDTQYF; DNA: TGTGCCAGGTGGGGGACAGCTAGCACAGATACGCAGTATTTT; D: TRBD1; J: TRBJ2-3; V: TRBV27; size: .
CDR3: CASRLAGVDEQFF; DNA: TGTGCCAGCAGACTAGCGGGGGTGGATGAGCAGTTCTTC; D: TRBD2; J: TRBJ2-1; V: TRBV19; size: .
CDR3: CASSLGQGTYNEQFF; DNA: TGTGCCAGCAGCTTAGGGCAGGGGACCTACAATGAGCAGTTCTTC; D: .; J: TRBJ2-1; V: TRBV11-2; size: .
CDR3: CASSPRAGAGNTIYF; DNA: TGTGCCAGCAGCCCCCGAGCGGGAGCGGGAAACACCATATATTTT; D: .; J: TRBJ1-3; V: TRBV7-6; size: .
CDR3: CASSTLGENYGYTF; DNA: TGTGCCAGCAGCACCCTAGGGGAGAACTATGGCTACACCTTC; D: .; J: TRBJ1-2; V: TRBV5-6; size: .
CDR3: CASSKGGRLNSPLHF; DNA: TGTGCCAGCAGCAAAGGGGGCCGGCTCAATTCACCCCTCCACTTT; D: .; J: TRBJ1-6; V: TRBV21-1; size: .
CDR3: CASSPEVEQYF; DNA: TGTGCCAGCTCACCGGAGGTCGAGCAGTACTTC; D: .; J: TRBJ2-7; V: TRBV18; size: few
CDR3: CAISKTRTDTQYF; DNA: TGTGCCATCAGTAAGACTAGAACAGATACGCAGTATTTT; D: .; J: TRBJ2-3; V: TRBV10-3; size: .
CDR3: CASSFVTSTDTQYF; DNA: TGTGCCAGCAGTTTTGTCACCAGCACAGATACGCAGTATTTT; D: .; J: TRBJ2-3; V: TRBV28; size: .
CDR3: CASSPTHSSYNEQFF; DNA: TGTGCCAGCTCACCCACCCACAGCTCCTACAATGAGCAGTTCTTC; D: .; J: TRBJ2-1; V: TRBV18; size: .
CDR3: CAISGTGSTDTQYF; DNA: TGTGCCATCTCCGGGACAGGGAGCACAGATACGCAGTATTTT; D: TRBD1; J: TRBJ2-3; V: TRBV28; size: .
CDR3: CARTSGSYNEQFF; DNA: TGTGCAAGAACTAGCGGGAGCTACAATGAGCAGTTCTTC; D: .; J: TRBJ2-1; V: TRBV12-2; size: .
CDR3: CASSQDEGPGLGQPQHF; DNA: TGCGCCAGCAGCCAAGACGAAGGCCCGGGGCTAGGTCAGCCCCAGCATTTT; D: .; J: TRBJ1-5; V: TRBV4-1; size: .
CDR3: CASSLLASGAYEQYF; DNA: TGTGCCAGCAGTTTATTGGCTAGCGGGGCCTACGAGCAGTACTTC; D: TRBD2; J: TRBJ2-7; V: TRBV27; size: .
CDR3: CASSFPSRPYEQYF; DNA: TGTGCCAGCAGCTTTCCTAGCCGTCCCTACGAGCAGTACTTC; D: .; J: TRBJ2-7; V: TRBV5-4; size: .
CDR3: CASSQPGQGIYEQYF; DNA: TGTGCCAGCAGCCAACCGGGACAGGGGATTTACGAGCAGTACTTC; D: TRBD1; J: TRBJ2-7; V: TRBV5-4; size: .
CDR3: CASSQSRWNYNEQFF; DNA: TGCGCCAGCAGCCAGTCTAGGTGGAACTACAATGAGCAGTTCTTC; D: .; J: TRBJ2-1; V: TRBV4-1; size: .
CDR3: CATSTDSSHGYTF; DNA: TGTGCCACCAGCACCGACAGCAGCCATGGCTACACCTTC; D: .; J: TRBJ1-2; V: TRBV15; size: .
CDR3: CASSQGRGRNTEAFF; DNA: TGCGCCAGCAGCCAAGGTAGGGGGAGGAACACTGAAGCTTTCTTT; D: .; J: TRBJ1-1; V: TRBV4-1; size: few
CDR3: CASSPSLVTGYSNQPQHF; DNA: TGTGCCAGCTCACCCTCCCTAGTCACAGGCTATAGCAATCAGCCCCAGCATTTT; D: .; J: TRBJ1-5; V: TRBV18; size: .
CDR3: CASSLSAQGDYGYTF; DNA: TGTGCCAGCAGTTTATCTGCCCAGGGTGACTATGGCTACACCTTC; D: .; J: TRBJ1-2; V: TRBV27; size: medium-sized
CDR3: CSVDSVMNTEAFF; DNA: TGCAGCGTTGATTCAGTGATGAACACTGAAGCTTTCTTT; D: .; J: TRBJ1-1; V: TRBV29-1; size: .
CDR3: CASSFSGTPSYNEQFF; DNA: TGCGCCAGCAGCTTCTCAGGGACCCCCTCCTACAATGAGCAGTTCTTC; D: .; J: TRBJ2-1; V: TRBV5-1; size: once
CDR3: CASSLVGTSGGDTQYF; DNA: TGTGCCAGCAGCTTAGTCGGGACTAGCGGAGGAGATACGCAGTATTTT; D: TRBD2; J: TRBJ2-3; V: TRBV7-2; size: .
CDR3: CASRADTPGNTIYF; DNA: TGTGCCAGCAGGGCGGACACCCCTGGAAACACCATATATTTT; D: .; J: TRBJ1-3; V: TRBV25-1; size: .
CDR3: CASSSLAGWAGELFF; DNA: TGTGCCAGCAGTTCCCTAGCGGGATGGGCCGGGGAGCTGTTTTTT; D: TRBD2; J: TRBJ2-2; V: TRBV27; size: .
CDR3: CASALDVGASGELFF; DNA: TGTGCCAGCGCCCTCGACGTGGGGGCATCCGGGGAGCTGTTTTTT; D: .; J: TRBJ2-2; V: TRBV2; size: .
CDR3: CASRSSGYEQYF; DNA: TGTGCCAGCAGGTCTAGCGGCTACGAGCAGTACTTC; D: TRBD2; J: TRBJ2-7; V: TRBV27; size: few
CDR3: CSVDRDRNEQFF; DNA: TGCAGCGTTGACAGGGATCGCAATGAGCAGTTCTTC; D: .; J: TRBJ2-1; V: TRBV29-1; size: .
CDR3: CASRSGVRNQPQHF; DNA: TGTGCCAGCAGGTCAGGGGTTCGCAATCAGCCCCAGCATTTT; D: .; J: TRBJ1-5; V: TRBV28; size: once
CDR3: CASTVSLGANVLTF; DNA: TGTGCCAGCACCGTCAGCCTTGGGGCCAACGTCCTGACTTTC; D: .; J: TRBJ2-6; V: TRBV11-2; size: .